This is a list of T cell receptor beta chains from one sample in a study of T cell responses to AZD1222 COVID-19 vaccine. Here immunoSEQ multiplex PCR was the method, and the copy in TCRdb shows in-frame clones only, minus some. The sample holds about 190,000 clones; approximately 91% are singletons and the top ten take approximately 0.97%. The sequencing used peripheral blood, collected on day 0 of AZD1222 vaccination. All receptors come from an adult in good health. Both conserved end residues are part of each CDR3. Each record gives: clone size, J gene, V gene, CDR3 length, CDR3 protein. For some rows the clone size is stated as once, few or many, or as a class when expanded; others skip it.

clone size: -
J gene: TRBJ1-1
V gene: TRBV5-4
CDR3 length: 13
CDR3 protein: CASSLPGNTEAFF

clone size: few
J gene: TRBJ1-2
V gene: TRBV12-3/TRBV12-4
CDR3 length: 11
CDR3 protein: CASSLGAGYTF

clone size: -
J gene: TRBJ2-7
V gene: TRBV7-9
CDR3 length: 13
CDR3 protein: CASSLDRLDEQYF

clone size: -
J gene: TRBJ1-5
V gene: TRBV13
CDR3 length: 16
CDR3 protein: CAGRFFPGGGNQPQHF

clone size: -
J gene: TRBJ1-6
V gene: TRBV19
CDR3 length: 16
CDR3 protein: CASSIGQGANNSPLHF

clone size: once
J gene: TRBJ1-4
V gene: TRBV5-1
CDR3 length: 16
CDR3 protein: CASSLAPHATNEKLFF

clone size: -
J gene: TRBJ2-3
V gene: TRBV7-8
CDR3 length: 14
CDR3 protein: CASRGTPHTDTQYF

clone size: -
J gene: TRBJ1-2
V gene: TRBV6-1
CDR3 length: 15
CDR3 protein: CASSELTRGQDGYTF

clone size: -
J gene: TRBJ2-7
V gene: TRBV19
CDR3 length: 15
CDR3 protein: CASKTSGLDSYEQYF

clone size: -
J gene: TRBJ2-7
V gene: TRBV6-2/TRBV6-3
CDR3 length: 15
CDR3 protein: CASSYSGWGRYEQYF